This TCR beta chain was found in a study of T cells in localized non-small cell lung cancer (dated by TCRdb to 2018 to 2021). Broadly, across the study: T cell repertoires of more than 200 early-stage NSCLC patients were analyzed, with tumors being compared against uninvolved tumor-adjacent lungs. NSCLC patients had a mean age of around 66 years, and approximately 140 were male and around 110 female. The cohort comprised roughly 230 treatment-naïve NSCLC patients with resected, localized lung tumors.

TCR beta CDR3 regions were sequenced from DNA using the immunoSEQ Assay. Turning to the authors' computational methods: To compute T cell density, TCR beta template counts were normalized to usable DNA, which was estimated by amplifying housekeeping genes. The preseqR package was used to estimate richness by extrapolating to 400,000 templates for PBMC samples and to 120,000 templates for tissue samples. Clonality was defined as one minus Pielou's evenness. Tissue-enriched TCRs were identified through differential abundance testing performed on productive amino-acid clonotypes, with a minimum total count of 5 and an alpha of 0.1. The Jaccard Index and the Morisita Overlap Index were used to measure repertoire overlap between compartments. TCR beta CDR3s were clustered by GLIPH together with public tetramer-defined viral CDR3s, and at least three viral sequences plus V-gene enrichment were required for viral motifs. TCRdb carries this immuneACCESS record with in-frame sequences only. Its versions omit some clonotypes, under half of them owing to an unresolved V gene in the studies checked, with the rest unexplained. V and J calls and clone size are copied from that table; D and trimming were computed from the DNA. This sample is represented by 13,000 or so clones; roughly 28% of them were singletons. Clones ranked in the top ten supply 7.2% of the sample.

Comment on this clone: Its antigen specificity is not known. The input lacks base qualities; no much larger clone sits a single base away.

V sheds 6 bases and J sheds 4 bases, leaving 12 bases between their ends. The CDR3 numbers 14 residues from cysteine through phenylalanine. The DNA shown is the 42-base CDR3, in frame from base 1. CDR1 and CDR2 are drawn from the germline V gene: MNHGY, SAAAGT. At diagnosis, peripheral blood, uninvolved tumor-adjacent lung and tumor were collected and stored as a combination of fresh-frozen and FFPE material. Points the paper makes about the study in general: Because multi-region tumor sequencing was not done, intratumor heterogeneity could not be ruled out. Uninvolved tumor-adjacent lung showed the highest T cell clonality, higher than tumor, which suggests more focused antigenic responses in the uninvolved tumor-adjacent lung. Longer overall survival was associated with higher T cell density in blood, whereas shorter survival was associated with higher clonality in adjacent lung. Because of the exploratory design, TCR variables were selected using unadjusted p-values without false-discovery rate correction. A median of around 50 of the top 100 tumor clones were detected in paired uninvolved adjacent lung, and around 30 of these tumor clones were also found among the top 100 clones of the paired uninvolved adjacent lung.

The receptor comes from an older female donor with stage I lung adenocarcinoma. The chain employs TRBV6-8 and TRBJ2-2; TRBD1 might be the D gene, on 6 matching bases. This specimen was lung tumor tissue, taken before any cancer treatment. The nucleotides read TGTGCCAGCAGGGGGGCTAGGGGCACCGGGGAGCTGTTTTTT. Its translation reads: CASRGARGTGELFF.